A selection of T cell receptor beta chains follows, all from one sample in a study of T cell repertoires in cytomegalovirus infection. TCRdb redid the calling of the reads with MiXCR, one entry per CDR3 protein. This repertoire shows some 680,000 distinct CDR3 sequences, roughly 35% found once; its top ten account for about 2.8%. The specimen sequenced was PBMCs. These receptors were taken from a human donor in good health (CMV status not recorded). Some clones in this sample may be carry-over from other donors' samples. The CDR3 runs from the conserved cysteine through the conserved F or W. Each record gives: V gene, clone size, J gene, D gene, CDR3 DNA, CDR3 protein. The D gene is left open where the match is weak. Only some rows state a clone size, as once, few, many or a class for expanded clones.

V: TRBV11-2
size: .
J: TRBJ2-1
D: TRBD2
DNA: TGTGCCAGCAGCTTAAGACTAGCGGGGGCCTACAATGAGCAGTTCTTC
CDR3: CASSLRLAGAYNEQFF

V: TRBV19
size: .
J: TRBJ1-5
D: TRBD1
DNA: TGTGCCAGTAGTATATCGACAGGGCGAGAAGGTCAGCCCCAGCATTTT
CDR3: CASSISTGREGQPQHF

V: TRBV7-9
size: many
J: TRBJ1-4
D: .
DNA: TGTGCCAGCAGCCGGGGGTTAGCTAATGAAAAACTGTTTTTT
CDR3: CASSRGLANEKLFF

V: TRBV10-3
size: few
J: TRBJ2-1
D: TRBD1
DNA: TGTGCCACCAGAAAACCGGACAGGGACATATACAATGAGCAGTTCTTC
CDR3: CATRKPDRDIYNEQFF

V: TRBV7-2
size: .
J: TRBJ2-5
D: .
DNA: TGTGCCAGCAGCTTCGACCCCGCAGAGACCCAGTACTTC
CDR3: CASSFDPAETQYF

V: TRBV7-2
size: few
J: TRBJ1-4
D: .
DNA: TGTGCCAGCAGCTCGCAATCACAGGGAGTGAGCGAAAAACTGTTTTTT
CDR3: CASSSQSQGVSEKLFF

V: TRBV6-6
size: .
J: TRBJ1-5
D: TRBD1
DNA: TGTGCCAGCACCGTGACAGGGGGGAGCAATCAGCCCCAGCATTTT
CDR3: CASTVTGGSNQPQHF

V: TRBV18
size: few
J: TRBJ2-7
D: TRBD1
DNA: TGTGCCAGCTCACCTGATCCAGGGGGCCACGAGCAGTACTTC
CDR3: CASSPDPGGHEQYF

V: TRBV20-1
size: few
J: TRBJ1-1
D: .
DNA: TGCAGTGCTGGCGGCACTGAAGCTTTCTTT
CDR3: CSAGGTEAFF

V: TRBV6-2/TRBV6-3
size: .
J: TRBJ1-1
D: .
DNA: TGTGCCAGCAGCAATTCATGGAACACTGAAGCTTTCTTT
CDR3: CASSNSWNTEAFF

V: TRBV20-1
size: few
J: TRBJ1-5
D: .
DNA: TGCAGTGGCATAGGGGGAGGCAATCAGCCCCAGCATTTT
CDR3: CSGIGGGNQPQHF

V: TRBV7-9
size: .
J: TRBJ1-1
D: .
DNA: TGTGCCAGCAGCCCAATGGGCGCAGGGGCTGAAGCTTTCTTT
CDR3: CASSPMGAGAEAFF

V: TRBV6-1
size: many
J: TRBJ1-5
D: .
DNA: TGTGCCAGCAGTGAACACGGGGTTAGCAATCAGCCCCAGCATTTT
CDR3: CASSEHGVSNQPQHF

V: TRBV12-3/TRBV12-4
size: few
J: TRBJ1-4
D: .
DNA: TGTGCCAGCAGTTTAAAGGGGAGTGAAAAACTGTTTTTT
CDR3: CASSLKGSEKLFF

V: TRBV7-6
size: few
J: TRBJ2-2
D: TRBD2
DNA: TGTGCCAGCAGCCCTCCTCGGACTAGCGGAACCGGGGAGCTGTTTTTT
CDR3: CASSPPRTSGTGELFF

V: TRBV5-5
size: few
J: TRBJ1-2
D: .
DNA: TGTGCCAGCAGCTTCCGGGACCTAGCTAACTATGGCTACACCTTC
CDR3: CASSFRDLANYGYTF

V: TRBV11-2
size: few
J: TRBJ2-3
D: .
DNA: TGTGCCAGCACCCAGAGCTCTAGCACAGATACGCAGTATTTT
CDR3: CASTQSSSTDTQYF

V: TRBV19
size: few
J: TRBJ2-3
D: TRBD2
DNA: TGTGCCAGTAAGCGACTAGCGGGGGCCACAGATACGCAGTATTTT
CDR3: CASKRLAGATDTQYF

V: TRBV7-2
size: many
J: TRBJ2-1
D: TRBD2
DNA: TGTGCCAGCAGCTCCCGGACTAGTCGGGTCAATGAGCAGTTCTTC
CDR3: CASSSRTSRVNEQFF

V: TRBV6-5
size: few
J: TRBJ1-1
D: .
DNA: TGTGCCAGCAGTTGGGCTGTTAACACTGAAGCTTTCTTT
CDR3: CASSWAVNTEAFF

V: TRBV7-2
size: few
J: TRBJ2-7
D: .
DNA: TGTGCCAGCAGCGGGCTCGCGGACAGTTCCTACGAGCAGTACTTC
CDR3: CASSGLADSSYEQYF

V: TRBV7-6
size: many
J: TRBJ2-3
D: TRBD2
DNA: TGTGCCAGCAGCTTAACCCCTGGCGGGAGGGACACAGATACGCAGTATTTT
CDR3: CASSLTPGGRDTDTQYF

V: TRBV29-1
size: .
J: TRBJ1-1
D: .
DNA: TGCAGCGTAGAGGGGGTAGTAAGCACTGAAGCTTTCTTT
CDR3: CSVEGVVSTEAFF

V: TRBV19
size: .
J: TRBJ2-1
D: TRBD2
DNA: TGTGCCAGTAGTGACCTAAACCTAGCGGGAGGGCCAAATGAGCAGTTCTTC
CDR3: CASSDLNLAGGPNEQFF

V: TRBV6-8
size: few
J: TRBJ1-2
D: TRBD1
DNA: TGTGCCAGCAGTTACTGGCCCGGGACAGGGGACTATGGCTACACCTTC
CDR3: CASSYWPGTGDYGYTF

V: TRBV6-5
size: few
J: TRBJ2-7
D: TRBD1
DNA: TGTGCCAGCAGTCCCCTACAGGGGGCTAGGGAGCAGTACTTC
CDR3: CASSPLQGAREQYF

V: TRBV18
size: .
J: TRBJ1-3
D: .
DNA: TGTGCCAGCTCACCACGTCGTCTACAGGGTCAGACCCCTTTCTCTGGAAACACCATATATTTT
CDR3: CASSPRRLQGQTPFSGNTIYF

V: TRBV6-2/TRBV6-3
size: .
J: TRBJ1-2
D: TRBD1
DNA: TGTGCCAGCAGAAGACAGGGGAATAACTATGGCTACACCTTC
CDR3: CASRRQGNNYGYTF

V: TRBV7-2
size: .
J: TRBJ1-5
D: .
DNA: TGTGCCAGCAGCTTTCTACCCGGGAATAGCAATCAGCCCCAGCATTTT
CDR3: CASSFLPGNSNQPQHF

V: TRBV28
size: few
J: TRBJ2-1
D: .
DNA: TGTGCCAGCAGCCACGGGACTGCCTCCTACAATGAGCAGTTCTTC
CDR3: CASSHGTASYNEQFF

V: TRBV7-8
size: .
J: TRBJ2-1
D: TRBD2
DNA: TGTGCCAGCAGCTTATTTACAGCGGGAGTCACCCACAATGAGCAGTTCTTC
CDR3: CASSLFTAGVTHNEQFF

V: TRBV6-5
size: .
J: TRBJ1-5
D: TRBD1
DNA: TGTGCCAGCAGCCCCGCGGGACAGGGAAGCAATCAGCCCCAGCATTTT
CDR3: CASSPAGQGSNQPQHF

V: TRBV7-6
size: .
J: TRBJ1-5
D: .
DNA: TGTGCCAGCAGCTTAGCGCGGGGGATGCTCAATAGCAATCAGCCCCAGCATTTT
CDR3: CASSLARGMLNSNQPQHF

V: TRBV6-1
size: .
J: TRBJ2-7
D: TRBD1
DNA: TGTGCCAGCACAAGAGGACAGGCGGCCTACGAGCAGTACTTC
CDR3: CASTRGQAAYEQYF